This T cell receptor (beta chain) was recorded in a study of cytotoxic CD8 clonotypes in ibrutinib-treated CLL. Study-wide background: Outcomes included some 24 partial and 2 complete responses; after median approximately six years, roughly 15 stayed remitted and roughly twelve progressed.

Trimming stripped 1 base from V and 8 bases from J, with 14 bases between. Per germline, CDR1 MGHDK and CDR2 SYGVNS. CDR3 size: 15 residues. Sequencing was performed with immunoSEQ multiplex PCR; in TCRdb, only in-frame clones are kept and a portion is missing. The table has under 30,000 clones, about 75% seen once. The V and J genes are TRBV25-1 and TRBJ1-4; the D gene is possibly TRBD1 (5 bases). The sequence derives from a human donor with chronic lymphocytic leukemia. Sequences were derived from PBMCs, sampled after 36 months of ibrutinib treatment. CDR3 DNA: TGTGCCAGCAGTGAATCTCTGGGGCGGGAAGAAAAACTGTTTTTT. Its translation is CASSESLGREEKLFF.